This entry features one T cell receptor (beta chain) sequence. These data come from a study of blood T cell repertoires in COVID-19. The overall study: Both acute and convalescent COVID-19 samples were obtained from the United States, Italy and Spain. PBMCs, B-cell-depleted T cells, or T cells were the source of the cDNA or gDNA that made up the material.

Study processing details: How many nucleated cells were present was estimated from reference gene primer amplification. The data were produced by immunoSEQ multiplex PCR, yet TCRdb's version contains in-frame clones alone and is incomplete. That table supplies the V and J calls and clone size; D and trimming were determined from the DNA. Among almost 85,000 clones listed, 65% to 85% were seen once. The TCR originated in an older man with active or convalescent COVID-19. Sequenced input: peripheral blood.

CDR3 sequence reads: CASSIISVNTEAFF. The CDR3 DNA follows: TGTGCCAGTAGTATAATTTCCGTGAACACTGAAGCTTTCTTT. The rearrangement links TRBV19 to TRBJ1-1; no clear D gene. Looked up from germline, CDR1 is LNHDA and CDR2 is SQIVND (reference sequence). V was trimmed by 2 bases and J by 0 bases, leaving 7 bases between them. This CDR3 comprises 14 residues.